The 24 T cell receptor beta chains listed next were all sequenced from one sample in a study of HIV-infected patients and healthy controls. cDNA was made from about 500 ng RNA using alpha and beta constant primers. Each of the alpha and beta chains got its own library through chain-specific third strand synthesis with indices. One entry per CDR3 protein results from TCRdb running MiXCR on the 5' RACE reads. There are about 9,600 distinct CDR3 sequences in the sample; about 5.2% occur only once, and less than 15% lies in the top ten. The repertoire came from unfractionated whole blood and reflected all unsorted peripheral T cells. The source was blood, collected before antiretroviral therapy. These receptors originate from an adult with HIV infection.

This clonotype appeared many times. The chain employs TRBV5-1 and TRBJ2-3; 8 bases fit TRBD2. The CDR3 is made up of 15 amino acids. The trim removed 1 base at V and 4 bases at J, leaving 5 bases unmatched. The V gene's germline CDR1 is SGHRS and CDR2 YFSETQ. CDR3 loop: CASSLSGGVPDTQYF. Here the CDR3 DNA reads TGCGCCAGCAGCTTGTCGGGAGGGGTCCCAGATACGCAGTATTTT.

This clonotype appeared a few times. The V call is TRBV12-3 or TRBV12-4, the J call TRBJ2-7, with 7 positions matching TRBD2. The CDR3 loop spans 13 amino acids. Trimming removed 3 bases from V and 2 bases from J; junction bases left unmatched: 1. The CDR3 sequence is CASSLAGAYEQYF. CDR3 bases: TGTGCCAGCAGTTTGGCGGGAGCCTACGAGCAGTACTTC.

Ten or more counts support this clonotype. The J gene is TRBJ2-5, the V gene TRBV7-9; TRBD2 aligns across 8 bases. The V and J ends lost 6 bases and 1 base, in that order; junction bases with no gene match: 13. CDR3 length: 17 amino acids. Germline V gene data show CDR1 as SEHNR and CDR2 as FQNEAQ (reference sequence). The CDR3 loop is CASRARLIAGRQETQYF. The CDR3 DNA follows: TGTGCCAGCAGGGCGAGGTTGATAGCGGGGCGCCAAGAGACCCAGTACTTC.

This clonotype showed up many times. The gene calls are TRBV13 and TRBJ2-5; 13 bases align to TRBD2. This CDR3 contains 17 residues. CDR1 and CDR2 from the germline V gene are PRHDT and FYEKMQ (reference sequence). Trimming took 6 bases from V and 7 from J; bases not matched to a gene: 14. In DNA form, the CDR3 reads TGTGCCAGCAGGGCGAGTACTAGCGGGAGGGCCTTCGGGACCCAGTACTTC. This sequence encodes CASRASTSGRAFGTQYF.

This clonotype was recorded many times. V gene TRBV5-1 combines with J gene TRBJ2-3, with D unresolved. Per germline, CDR1 SGHRS and CDR2 YFSETQ. The CDR3 spans 17 residues. V was clipped by 2 bases and J by 3 bases, with 19 bases between them. Here the CDR3 DNA reads TGCGCCAGCAGCTTATGGACCCTGACTGGTGGGACAGATACGCAGTATTTT. It is translated as CASSLWTLTGGTDTQYF. Drawing the rest from reference TRBV5-1 and TRBJ2-3, the complete variable domain is KAGVTQTPRYLIKTRGQQVTLSCSPISGHRSVSWYQQTPGQGLQFLFEYFSETQRNKGNFPGRFSGRQFSNSRSEMNVSTLELGDSALYLCASSLWTLTGGTDTQYFGPGTRLTVL.

This clonotype was detected ten times or more. The chain employs TRBV10-3 and TRBJ2-1, with TRBD2 as a possible D gene (6 bases). The germline V and J ends were trimmed by 10 bases and 4 bases, with 14 bases remaining between them. The CDR3 is 13 residues long. Germline V gene sequence: CDR1 ENHRY, CDR2 SYGVKD. The CDR3 DNA reads as TGTGCCACCTCCGGGGGACTTTACAATGAGCAGTTCTTC. Translated: CATSGGLYNEQFF.

Judged by abundance, this clonotype is medium-sized. V gene TRBV19 combines with J gene TRBJ2-7, with D perhaps TRBD1 (6 bases). The CDR3 covers 14 residues. The germline CDR1 and CDR2 sequences are LNHDA and SQIVND (reference sequence). The V end was cut by 5 bases, the J end by 0 bases, with 11 bases between. In DNA form, the CDR3 reads TGTGCCAGTAGTCCCCGGGACACCTCCTACGAGCAGTACTTC. Protein sequence: CASSPRDTSYEQYF.

Relative to its sample, this clonotype is medium-sized (0.01 to 0.1%). J is TRBJ2-3 and V is TRBV28; TRBD1 agrees at 7 bases. The V and J ends lost 3 bases and 1 base, in that order; junction bases with no gene match: 7. The CDR3 extends over 16 amino acids. Germline V gives CDR1 MDHEN, CDR2 SYDVKM. CDR3: CASSFEQGPGTDTQYF. Here the CDR3 DNA reads TGTGCCAGCAGTTTTGAACAGGGGCCCGGCACAGATACGCAGTATTTT.

In this sample, this clonotype turned up many times. V gene TRBV20-1 combines with J gene TRBJ2-5; 9 bases are shared with TRBD2. Germline V gene lookup returns CDR1 DFQATT and CDR2 SNEGSKA (reference sequence). The CDR3 is 14 amino acids. J gave up 3 bases and V 6 bases, and 8 bases lay outside the gene matches. The CDR3 is CSATPGLAKETQYF. The DNA of the CDR3 is TGCAGTGCGACGCCGGGACTAGCTAAAGAGACCCAGTACTTC.

This clonotype was detected many times. J is TRBJ1-1 and V is TRBV12-3 or TRBV12-4; a possible D gene is TRBD1 (6 bases). The ends were cut back, 4 bases at V and 3 bases at J, with 15 bases in the middle. There are 15 residues in the CDR3. CDR3 DNA sequence: TGTGCCAGCAGTTCGGATGCAGGGGAATACACTGAAGCTTTCTTT. Its translation is CASSSDAGEYTEAFF.

This clonotype was found many times. This chain connects TRBV4-1 to TRBJ2-1; D may be TRBD1 or TRBD2 (5 bases each). V was clipped by 0 bases and J by 4 bases, with 7 bases between them. The CDR3 spans 14 residues. The germline V gene has CDR1 MGHRA and CDR2 YSYEKL. This chain's CDR3 is CASSQDWGYNEQFF. CDR3 DNA sequence: TGCGCCAGCAGCCAAGACTGGGGGTACAATGAGCAGTTCTTC.

This clonotype came up many times. The rearrangement uses TRBV28 and TRBJ2-1; 8 bases fit TRBD2. The ends lost 4 bases at V and 8 bases at J; junction bases unmatched: 7. The CDR3 extends over 14 amino acids. Germline V lookup: CDR1 MDHEN, CDR2 SYDVKM. The CDR3 DNA reads TGTGCCAGCAGTTCGGGACTAGTTCTGCATGAGCAGTTCTTC. Amino acid sequence: CASSSGLVLHEQFF.

The sample holds many counts of this clonotype. This chain links TRBV7-9 with TRBJ2-3; no definite D call. Germline V lookup: CDR1 SEHNR, CDR2 FQNEAQ (reference sequence). The CDR3 has 13 residues. V lost 5 bases and J 7 bases, leaving 13 bases between the germline ends. CDR3 in amino acids: CASSAETRHTQYF. CDR3 bases: TGTGCCAGCAGCGCAGAGACTCGTCATACGCAGTATTTT.

The V call is TRBV5-1, the J call TRBJ2-1, with TRBD2 matching over 9 bases. V shed 2 bases, J shed 3 bases, and the junction held 6 bases outside the gene matches. The CDR3 covers 16 residues. Germline V gives CDR1 SGHRS, CDR2 YFSETQ. The CDR3, as DNA: TGCGCCAGCAGCTTTGGACTAGCGAGAAACTACAATGAGCAGTTCTTC. Its translation is CASSFGLARNYNEQFF. Full variable domain (remainder filled in from reference TRBV5-1 and TRBJ2-1): KAGVTQTPRYLIKTRGQQVTLSCSPISGHRSVSWYQQTPGQGLQFLFEYFSETQRNKGNFPGRFSGRQFSNSRSEMNVSTLELGDSALYLCASSFGLARNYNEQFFGPGTRLTVL.

This clonotype qualifies as medium-sized. The rearrangement joins TRBV7-9 to TRBJ2-7; 7 bases align to TRBD2. The ends lost 4 bases at V and 4 bases at J; junction bases unmatched: 7. CDR1 and CDR2 (germline): SEHNR, FQNEAQ (reference sequence). The CDR3 consists of 14 residues. In DNA, the CDR3 is TGTGCCAGCAGCTCGGCTAGCGGAAAGTACGAGCAGTACTTC. This gives the protein CASSSASGKYEQYF.

In its sample, this clonotype was seen many times. The rearrangement links TRBV5-5 to TRBJ2-7, with 7 positions matching TRBD1. Germline V gives CDR1 SGHKS, CDR2 YYEKEE (reference sequence). The CDR3 is made up of 13 amino acids. Trimming took 4 bases from V and 2 from J; bases not matched to a gene: 3. CDR3 coding DNA: TGTGCCAGCAGCGGGGGACAGACCTACGAGCAGTACTTC. Its protein is CASSGGQTYEQYF.

This clonotype was counted at least ten times. This chain connects TRBV20-1 to TRBJ2-7, with 8 bases lining up with TRBD1. V lost 2 bases and J lost 7; bases outside the gene matches: 7. CDR1 DFQATT and CDR2 SNEGSKA come from the germline V gene (reference sequence). The CDR3 contains 13 residues. The CDR3 spells CSARPQGAWEQYF. In nucleotides, the CDR3 is TGCAGTGCTAGACCTCAGGGGGCCTGGGAGCAGTACTTC.

This clonotype was seen at least ten times. The V call is TRBV25-1, the J call TRBJ1-4; the D is unclear. V was cut by 5 bases and J by 0 bases, with 10 bases left in between. Germline lookup yields CDR1 MGHDK and CDR2 SYGVNS. The CDR3 runs 15 residues. The CDR3 loop reads CASSLGATTNEKLFF. The CDR3 nucleotides are TGTGCCAGCAGTTTGGGAGCGACAACTAATGAAAAACTGTTTTTT.

This clonotype was counted ten times or more. The chain employs TRBV18 and TRBJ2-5; D gene uncertain. Trimming cost V 0 bases and J 7 bases, with 9 bases left between them. CDR1 and CDR2 from the germline V gene are KGHSH and LQKENI. This CDR3 contains 13 residues. CDR3 loop: CASSPPTERTQYF. CDR3 DNA sequence: TGTGCCAGCTCACCACCCACAGAAAGGACCCAGTACTTC.

This clonotype came up many times. V is TRBV11-2 and J is TRBJ2-1; D not certain. The V gene lost 5 bases and the J gene lost 0 bases, with 11 bases spanning the gap. From germline, CDR1 is SGHAT and CDR2 FQNNGV. The CDR3 covers 15 residues. DNA of the CDR3: TGTGCCAGCAGCCCGGCCTGGGACTCCTACAATGAGCAGTTCTTC. Translating it yields CASSPAWDSYNEQFF.

This clonotype has at least ten counts. This rearrangement joins TRBV12-3 or TRBV12-4 to TRBJ1-4; 9 positions match TRBD1. There are 14 residues in the CDR3. Losses at the gene ends were 4 bases for V and 7 bases for J; bases not matched to a gene: 4. The CDR3 DNA reads TGTGCCAGCAGTTCCAGACAGGGGGTTGAAAAACTGTTTTTT. Translating gives CASSSRQGVEKLFF.

There are many counts of this clonotype. The V and J genes are TRBV5-1 and TRBJ1-1, with a tentative D call TRBD1 (6 bases). V shed 0 bases and J shed 7 bases, with 13 bases lying between them. The germline V gene has CDR1 SGHRS and CDR2 YFSETQ. The CDR3 loop spans 14 amino acids. CDR3 loop: CASSLDFGQLEAFF. Here the CDR3 DNA reads TGCGCCAGCAGCTTGGACTTTGGACAGCTTGAAGCTTTCTTT.

This clonotype was seen ten or more times. The chain uses TRBV12-3 or TRBV12-4 and TRBJ2-3; D is uncertain. The V and J ends lost 8 bases and 0 bases respectively, with 6 bases between them. The CDR3 covers 12 residues. This CDR3 reads CASGPSTDTQYF. CDR3 coding DNA: TGTGCCAGCGGGCCTAGCACAGATACGCAGTATTTT.

This clonotype was observed a handful of times. The CDR3 here is CASSTGQGATEAFF. CDR3 coding DNA: TGCGCCAGCAGTACGGGACAGGGAGCCACTGAAGCTTTCTTT. V is TRBV10-2 and J is TRBJ1-1, with 9 positions matching TRBD1. There are 14 residues in the CDR3. V was clipped by 5 bases and J by 4 bases; unmatched bases: 5. Germline values: CDR1 WSHSY, CDR2 SAAADI.